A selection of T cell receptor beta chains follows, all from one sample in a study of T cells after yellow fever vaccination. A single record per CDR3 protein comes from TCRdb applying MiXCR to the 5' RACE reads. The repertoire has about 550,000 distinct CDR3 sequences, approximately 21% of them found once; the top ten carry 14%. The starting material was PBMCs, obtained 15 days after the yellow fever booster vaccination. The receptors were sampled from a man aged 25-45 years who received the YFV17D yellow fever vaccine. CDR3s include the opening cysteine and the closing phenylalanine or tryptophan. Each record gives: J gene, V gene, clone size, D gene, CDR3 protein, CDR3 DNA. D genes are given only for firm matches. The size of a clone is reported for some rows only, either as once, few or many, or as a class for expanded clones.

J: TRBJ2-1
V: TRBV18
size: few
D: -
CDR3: CASSPSRGVSYNEQFF
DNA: TGTGCCAGCTCACCATCGAGGGGCGTCTCCTACAATGAGCAGTTCTTC

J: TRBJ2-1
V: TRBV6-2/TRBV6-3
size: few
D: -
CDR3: CASSYGQSYNEQFF
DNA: TGTGCCAGCAGTTACGGACAATCCTACAATGAGCAGTTCTTC

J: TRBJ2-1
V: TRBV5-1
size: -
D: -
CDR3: CASSRQTGQGVNEQFF
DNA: TGCGCCAGCAGCCGACAGACAGGCCAAGGGGTCAATGAGCAGTTCTTC

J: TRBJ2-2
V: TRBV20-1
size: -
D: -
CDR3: CSASGSTGELFF
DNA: TGCAGTGCTAGTGGCAGCACCGGGGAGCTGTTTTTT

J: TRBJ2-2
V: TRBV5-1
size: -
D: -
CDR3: CASKGVNTGELFF
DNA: TGCGCCAGCAAGGGCGTGAACACCGGGGAGCTGTTTTTT

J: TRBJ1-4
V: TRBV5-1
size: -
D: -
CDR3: CASSLEGEEKLFF
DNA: TGCGCCAGCAGCTTGGAGGGGGAGGAAAAACTGTTTTTT

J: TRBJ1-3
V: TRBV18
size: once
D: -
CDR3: CASSPIPSEAGNTIYF
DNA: TGTGCCAGCTCACCAATTCCCTCGGAGGCTGGAAACACCATATATTTT

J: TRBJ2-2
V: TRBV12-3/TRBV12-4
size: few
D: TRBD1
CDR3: CASRTGGAETGELFF
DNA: TGTGCCAGCAGAACAGGGGGCGCGGAGACCGGGGAGCTGTTTTTT

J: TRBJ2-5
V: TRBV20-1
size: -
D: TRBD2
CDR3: CSASQLAVQETQYF
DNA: TGCAGTGCTAGCCAGCTAGCGGTTCAAGAGACCCAGTACTTC

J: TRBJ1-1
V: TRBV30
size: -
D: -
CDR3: CAWTTPNTEAFF
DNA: TGTGCCTGGACAACACCGAACACTGAAGCTTTCTTT

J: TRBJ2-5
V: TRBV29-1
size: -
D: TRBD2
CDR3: CSVGTSGFQETQYF
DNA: TGCAGCGTCGGGACTAGCGGTTTTCAAGAGACCCAGTACTTC

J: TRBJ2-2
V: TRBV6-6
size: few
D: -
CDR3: CAYAGTNTGELFF
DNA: TGTGCCTACGCGGGGACCAACACCGGGGAGCTGTTTTTT

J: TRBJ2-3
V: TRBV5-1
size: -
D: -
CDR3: CASSPWDRQVFTQYF
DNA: TGCGCCAGCAGCCCTTGGGACCGCCAGGTTTTTACGCAGTATTTT

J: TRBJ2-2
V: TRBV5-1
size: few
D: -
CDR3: CATLQRTGELFF
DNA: TGCGCCACTTTGCAGCGAACCGGGGAGCTGTTTTTT

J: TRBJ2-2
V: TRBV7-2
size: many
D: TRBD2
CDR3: CASSFAGGINIGELFF
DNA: TGTGCCAGCAGCTTTGCGGGAGGGATAAATATCGGGGAGCTGTTTTTT

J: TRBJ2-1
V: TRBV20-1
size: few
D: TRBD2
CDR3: CSASPLLAGGSSYNEQFF
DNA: TGCAGTGCTAGCCCCTTACTAGCGGGAGGATCTTCCTACAATGAGCAGTTCTTC

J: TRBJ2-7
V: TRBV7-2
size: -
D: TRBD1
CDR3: CASKDRLSSTYEQYF
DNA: TGTGCCAGCAAGGACAGGCTTTCTTCTACCTACGAGCAGTACTTC

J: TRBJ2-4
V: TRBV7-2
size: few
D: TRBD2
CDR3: CASSLVQGRGENIQYF
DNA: TGTGCCAGCAGCTTAGTTCAAGGCCGGGGGGAAAACATTCAGTACTTC

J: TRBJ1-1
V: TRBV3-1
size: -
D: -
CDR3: CASSPSREGGEAFF
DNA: TGTGCCAGCAGCCCCAGCCGGGAGGGGGGTGAAGCTTTCTTT

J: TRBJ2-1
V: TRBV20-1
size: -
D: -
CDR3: CSATERYGPYNEQFF
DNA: TGCAGTGCAACAGAACGGTACGGACCCTACAATGAGCAGTTCTTC

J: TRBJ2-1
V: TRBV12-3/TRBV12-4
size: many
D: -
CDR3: CASTLTTNNEQFF
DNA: TGTGCCAGCACCCTCACTACTAACAATGAGCAGTTCTTC

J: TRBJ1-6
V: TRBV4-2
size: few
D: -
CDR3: CASSQVQGTYNSPLHF
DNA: TGTGCCAGCAGCCAAGTCCAGGGGACCTATAATTCACCCCTCCACTTT

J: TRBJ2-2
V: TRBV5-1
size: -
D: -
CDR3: CASSFRDLNTGELFF
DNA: TGCGCCAGCAGTTTCCGGGACTTGAACACCGGGGAGCTGTTTTTT

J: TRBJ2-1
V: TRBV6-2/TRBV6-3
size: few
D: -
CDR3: CASSRIARLEQFF
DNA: TGTGCCAGCAGCCGAATAGCGCGGCTTGAGCAGTTCTTC

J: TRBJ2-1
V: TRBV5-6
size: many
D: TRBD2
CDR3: CASSRVHAGDEQFF
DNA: TGTGCCAGCAGCCGAGTCCACGCGGGAGACGAGCAGTTCTTC

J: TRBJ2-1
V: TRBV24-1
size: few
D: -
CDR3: CATSGMAVYNEQFF
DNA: TGTGCCACCAGTGGTATGGCAGTATACAATGAGCAGTTCTTC

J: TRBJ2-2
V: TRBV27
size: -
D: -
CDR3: CASTTTLAELNTGELFF
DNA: TGTGCCAGCACCACGACGTTAGCGGAACTGAACACCGGGGAGCTGTTTTTT

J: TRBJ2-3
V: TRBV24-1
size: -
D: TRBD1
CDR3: CATSDGQGLTDTQYF
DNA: TGTGCCACCAGTGACGGACAGGGACTCACAGATACGCAGTATTTT

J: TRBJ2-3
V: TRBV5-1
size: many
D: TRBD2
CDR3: CASQAGERTDTQYF
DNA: TGCGCCAGTCAAGCGGGAGAGAGAACAGATACGCAGTATTTT

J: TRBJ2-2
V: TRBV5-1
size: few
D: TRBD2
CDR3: CASSLGLAGGKATGELFF
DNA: TGCGCCAGCAGCCTCGGACTAGCGGGAGGGAAAGCCACCGGGGAGCTGTTTTTT

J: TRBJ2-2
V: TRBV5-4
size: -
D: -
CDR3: CASSLVSTGELFF
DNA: TGTGCCAGCAGCTTGGTGTCTACCGGGGAGCTGTTTTTT

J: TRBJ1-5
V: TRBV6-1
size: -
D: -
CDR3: CASSEVGTEDQPQHF
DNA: TGTGCCAGCAGTGAAGTTGGAACAGAGGATCAGCCCCAGCATTTT

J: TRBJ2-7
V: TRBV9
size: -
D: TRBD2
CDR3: CASSGAGMGEQYF
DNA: TGTGCCAGCAGCGGAGCGGGAATGGGCGAGCAGTACTTC

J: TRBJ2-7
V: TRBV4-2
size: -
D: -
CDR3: CASSQDLRGGSYEQYF
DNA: TGTGCCAGCAGCCAAGATCTCCGTGGGGGCTCCTACGAGCAGTACTTC

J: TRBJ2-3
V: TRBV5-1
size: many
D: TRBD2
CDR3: CASSLVIAGADTQYF
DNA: TGCGCCAGCAGCCTAGTCATAGCGGGAGCAGATACGCAGTATTTT

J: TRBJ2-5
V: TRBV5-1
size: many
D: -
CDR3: CASSLGPEETQYF
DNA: TGCGCCAGCAGCTTGGGTCCTGAAGAGACCCAGTACTTC

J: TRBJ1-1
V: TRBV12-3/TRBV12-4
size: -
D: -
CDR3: CASSLRAGVRAEAFF
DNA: TGTGCCAGCAGCCTAAGAGCGGGGGTAAGAGCTGAAGCTTTCTTT